Listed below are T cell receptor gamma chains from one sample, sequenced in a study of gamma-delta T cells after stem cell transplantation. TCRdb fed the RT-PCR reads into CATT to redo clone calling. The table includes about 4,800 gamma-chain clones, approximately 18% detected once. The specimen sequenced was gamma-delta T cells. The receptors stem from a human donor. It is not recorded whose cells these are; they may come from a transplant donor. Both conserved end residues are part of each CDR3. Clone size is shown for a subset of rows, as once, few, many or a class of expanded clone.

CDR3,length,V,J,size
CALWEVKYTTGWFKIF,16,TRGV9,TRGJP1,.
CATWGYYKKLF,11,TRGV3,TRGJ1/TRGJ2,.
CATWDRRVYKKLF,13,TRGV5,TRGJ1/TRGJ2,few
CATWDGSPRDSSDWIKTF,18,TRGV2,TRGJP2,.
CATWDRRGYYKKLF,14,TRGV5,TRGJ1/TRGJ2,.
CATWDGPPRDWIKTF,15,TRGV2,TRGJP2,few
CALWETQELGKKIKVF,16,TRGV9,TRGJP,few
CALWEVLVFPGELGKKIKVF,20,TRGV9,TRGJP,.
CALWEWWSSDWIKTF,15,TRGV9,TRGJP2,few
CATWDYKKLF,10,TRGV4,TRGJ1/TRGJ2,large
CATWIGFKIF,10,TRGV8,TRGJP1,few
CALWEAQNYKKLF,13,TRGV9,TRGJ1/TRGJ2,.
CATWVSPSSDWIKTF,15,TRGV3,TRGJP2,few
CALWEGGTGWFKIF,14,TRGV9,TRGJP1,few
CATWDGYYYKKLF,13,TRGV4,TRGJ1/TRGJ2,.
CATWDGPGWKLF,12,TRGV4,TRGJ1/TRGJ2,few
CATWDSFYYKKLF,13,TRGV8,TRGJ1/TRGJ2,few
CATWDGPKVEEKLF,14,TRGV4,TRGJ1/TRGJ2,.